This T cell receptor (beta chain) was retrieved from a study of blood T cells in healthy people across ages (dated by TCRdb to about 2015). At the level of the whole study: Template switching captured roughly one uniquely barcoded TCR beta cDNA molecule per two T cells in model experiments. Using deep sequencing normalized with unique cDNA molecular identifiers, the study measured how TCR beta repertoire diversity changes with age. Four age groups were formed from the donors: young (average 16 years), middle-aged (approximately 39), aged (roughly 58) and long-lived (around 80). To avoid experimental bias, donors of different ages were randomly spread across the sequencing lanes. For two donors (one aged 18 to 29 and one aged 80 or older), the study analyzed two additional independent replicas of 1 million unique cDNA reads from the same blood draw.

The donors were roughly 40 Caucasian individuals from Russia, aged roughly 6 to 100 years, who were systemically healthy. Each donor gave 8 to 10 milliliters of peripheral blood, drawn into EDTA-treated Vacutainer tubes. Ficoll-Paque density-gradient centrifugation was used to isolate PBMCs, with at least 6 million per sample. Trizol reagent was used to extract total RNA from PBMCs, with at least 6 micrograms per sample. Naive CD45RAhigh/CD27high T cell percentages were measured by flow cytometry on a PBMC aliquot from every donor. A word on this clonotype: This receptor's antigen is unknown. Per-base qualities were not stored, and no clone one base away is much larger.

The CDR3 holds 15 amino acids from the cysteine to the phenylalanine. Only the CDR3 part of the read is kept: 45 bases, read in frame from the first base. Sequences LNHNV (CDR1) and YYDKDF (CDR2) are obtained from the germline V gene (reference sequence). V is pruned by 2 bases and J by 8 bases, leaving 9 bases of the junction without a gene match. Results the study describes overall, beyond this receptor: Compared with the aged group, the long-lived group had more naive CD4+ T cells, fewer expanded clones and increased TCR diversity, a pattern suggesting age selection. Because donor CMV infection status was unknown, age-related changes in expanded clonotypes were potentially confounded. Bulk unsorted PBMC profiling prevented conclusive comparison of naive and antigen-experienced compartments. There was a strong correlation between observed TCR beta diversity and the percentage of naive T cells measured by flow cytometry. Observed TCR beta diversity per million T cells fell roughly linearly with age, and a significant reduction was already apparent by age around 40. Estimates of total diversity from one million sequenced T cells were regarded as lower bounds and underestimates.

Libraries were prepared through 5' RACE. Sequencing instrument: Illumina HiSeq 2500. A second PCR of about 6 to 11 cycles was run with a J-beta primer mix and a sample-barcoded 5' primer. Each TCR beta cDNA molecule received a unique molecular identifier from a template-switch 5' adaptor carrying 12 random nucleotides. At least 3 million CDR3-containing paired-end reads were obtained from each sample. All of the RNA was converted into first-strand cDNA using the Mint cDNA synthesis kit, with a TRBC-specific oligonucleotide serving as the primer. Following uracil-DNA glycosylase treatment, all cDNA underwent a first 18-cycle PCR with the universal primers M1SS and BC2_uni_R. The study's processing was this. For normalization, 1 million high-quality reads were randomly selected from each sample, with every read carrying a distinct molecular identifier. Instead of being binned into consensus sequences, reads with shared molecular identifiers were discarded. CDR3 identification, clonotype clustering and error correction used MiTCR with a Q25 quality threshold and the strictest error-elimination algorithm. A nonparametric unseen species model with Euler transformation was used to estimate lower-bound total TCR beta diversity. The public reads were run again by TCRdb, first through fastp at Q25 and then through MiXCR, and only productive beta chains were kept. For every CDR3 protein sequence, its rows merge into one entry that carries the most common genes and DNA. The V and J calls come from TCRdb's annotation, not from the publication. Within this sample are 540,000 or so distinct CDR3 sequences, with roughly 43% of them counted one time only. The leading ten clones occupy 20% to 25% of the sample.

The sample consisted of blood. This TCR came from an elderly man in good health. The sequence is built from TRBV15 and TRBJ1-2; 9 bases in between match TRBD1. The nucleotide sequence reads as follows: TGTGCCACCAGCAGAAGGACGGACAGGGGAGACGGCTACACCTTC. It specifies CATSRRTDRGDGYTF.